This T cell receptor (beta chain) was identified during a study of naive and memory T cell subsets. Regarding the study as a whole: Findings for naive and memory subsets could not be checked against ground truth.

Two oligonucleotides, mixed equimolar, formed the beta constant-region primer covering TRBC1 and TRBC2. TCRdb redid the calling of the UMI-ligation and nested PCR reads with MiXCR, one entry per CDR3 protein. The profile covers approximately 89,000 distinct CDR3 sequences, with approximately 6.5% appearing a single time and 1.6% taken by the ten largest. This clonotype was observed at least ten times. No antigen is known for it. Germline V gene lookup returns CDR1 SGHRS and CDR2 YFSETQ. CDR3 length: 15 amino acids. The trim removed 5 bases at V and 7 bases at J, leaving 7 bases unmatched. The sequence was obtained from a human donor in good health. J is TRBJ1-5 and V is TRBV5-1, with TRBD1 matching over 12 bases. Sequenced material: central memory CD4+ T cells from blood. The CDR3 loop reads CASSTGTGGLQPQHF. The CDR3 coding sequence is TGCGCCAGCAGTACAGGGACAGGGGGCTTGCAGCCCCAGCATTTT. The full variable domain, completed using reference TRBV5-1 and TRBJ1-5, is KAGVTQTPRYLIKTRGQQVTLSCSPISGHRSVSWYQQTPGQGLQFLFEYFSETQRNKGNFPGRFSGRQFSNSRSEMNVSTLELGDSALYLCASSTGTGGLQPQHFGDGTRLSIL.